What follows are 7 T cell receptor beta chains derived from one specimen sequenced in a study of T cell responses to AZD1222 COVID-19 vaccine. Clones were sequenced by immunoSEQ multiplex PCR, and TCRdb holds only the in-frame ones, with some missing. The sample lists about 31,000 clones; around 89% were seen once. The sequencing used peripheral blood, collected 28 days after the second AZD1222 dose. These receptor sequences come from an adult who received the AZD1222 COVID-19 vaccine.

The V and J genes are TRBV2 and TRBJ2-5; unclear D gene. The V end lost 1 base, the J end lost 3 bases, and 0 bases lay between the germline ends. This CDR3 has 11 residues. The germline CDR1 and CDR2 sequences are SNHLY and FYNNEI. CDR3 sequence reads: CASSEEETQYF. Here the CDR3 DNA reads TGTGCCAGCAGTGAAGAAGAGACCCAGTACTTC.

V is TRBV7-2 and J is TRBJ2-2; no firm D call. The V and J ends lost 1 base and 6 bases respectively, with 9 bases between them. CDR3 length equals 14 residues. The germline gives CDR1 SGHTA, CDR2 FQGNSA. In DNA form, the CDR3 reads TGTGCCAGCAGCTTAGTCGTGGTTGCCGGGGAGCTGTTTTTT. This encodes CASSLVVVAGELFF. The whole variable domain, remainder taken from reference TRBV7-2 and TRBJ2-2, is GAGVSQSPSNKVTEKGKDVELRCDPISGHTALYWYRQSLGQGLEFLIYFQGNSAPDKSGLPSDRFSAERTGGSVSTLTIQRTQQEDSAVYLCASSLVVVAGELFFGEGSRLTVL.

This clone turned up a few times. This chain connects TRBV19 to TRBJ2-3; D call uncertain. CDR1 and CDR2 (germline): LNHDA, SQIVND (reference sequence). CDR3 length: 15 residues. V shed 6 bases and J shed 0 bases, with 13 bases lying between them. The CDR3 spells CASSRLDSSTDTQYF. CDR3 DNA sequence: TGTGCCAGTAGCCGGTTAGACTCAAGCACAGATACGCAGTATTTT.

The chain employs TRBV3-1 (or the pseudogene TRBV3-2) and TRBJ1-1, with TRBD1 as a possible D gene (6 bases). Looked up from germline, CDR1 is LGHDT and CDR2 is YNNKEL (reference sequence). The CDR3 totals 16 residues. V was trimmed by 2 bases and J by 5 bases, leaving 18 bases between them. The CDR3: CASSQPAGAGGTEAFF. CDR3 DNA: TGTGCCAGCAGCCAACCCGCGGGGGCCGGGGGGACTGAAGCTTTCTTT.

The chain carries TRBV6-5 and TRBJ2-3, with 14 nucleotides matching TRBD2. Germline values: CDR1 MNHEY, CDR2 SVGAGI. The CDR3 has 14 residues. V was pared by 11 bases and J by 4 bases, with 5 bases of the junction left unmatched. In DNA form, the CDR3 reads TGTGCCGTTCGGACTAGCGGGGGGCCAGATACGCAGTATTTT. Its protein is CAVRTSGGPDTQYF.

This CDR3 reads CAIRGTGEVVHGYTF. In nucleotides, the CDR3 is TGTGCCATCAGAGGGACAGGGGAGGTCGTCCATGGCTACACCTTC. The chain couples TRBV10-3 to TRBJ1-2; 10 bases align to TRBD1. The CDR3 runs 15 residues. In germline, CDR1 is ENHRY, CDR2 SYGVKD. Trimming at V came to 6 bases and at J to 6 bases, leaving 10 bases not matched to a gene.

The chain uses TRBV5-4 and TRBJ1-6; D remains ambiguous. CDR1 and CDR2 from the germline V gene are SGHNT and YYREEE (reference sequence). V was pared by 9 bases and J by 5 bases, with 15 bases between. CDR3 length: 14 residues. In DNA, the CDR3 is TGTGCCACCAGAGGTGGGGTGAATAATTCACCCCTCCACTTT. Protein product: CATRGGVNNSPLHF.